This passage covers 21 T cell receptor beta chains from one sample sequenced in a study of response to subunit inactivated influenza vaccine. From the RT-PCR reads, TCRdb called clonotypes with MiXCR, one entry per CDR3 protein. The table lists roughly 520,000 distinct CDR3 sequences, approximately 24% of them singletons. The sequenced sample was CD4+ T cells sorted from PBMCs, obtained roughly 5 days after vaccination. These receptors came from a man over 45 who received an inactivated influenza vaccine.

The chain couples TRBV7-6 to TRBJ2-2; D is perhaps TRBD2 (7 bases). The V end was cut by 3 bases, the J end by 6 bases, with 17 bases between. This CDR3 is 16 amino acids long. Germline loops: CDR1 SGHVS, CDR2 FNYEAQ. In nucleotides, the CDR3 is TGTGCCAGCAGCTTTGGACTAGGGGGGTTTGCCGGGGAGCTGTTTTTT. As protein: CASSFGLGGFAGELFF. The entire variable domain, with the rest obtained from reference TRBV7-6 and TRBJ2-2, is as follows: GAGVSQSPRYKVTKRGQDVALRCDPISGHVSLYWYRQALGQGPEFLTYFNYEAQQDKSGLPNDRFSAERPEGSISTLTIQRTEQRDSAMYRCASSFGLGGFAGELFFGEGSRLTVL.

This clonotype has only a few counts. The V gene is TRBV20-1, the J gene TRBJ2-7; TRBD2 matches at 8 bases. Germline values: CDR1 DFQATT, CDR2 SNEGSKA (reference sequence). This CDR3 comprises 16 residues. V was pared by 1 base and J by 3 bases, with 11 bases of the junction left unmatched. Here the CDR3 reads CSARGTIRLAGYEQYF. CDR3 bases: TGCAGTGCTAGAGGAACCATTCGGCTAGCGGGCTACGAGCAGTACTTC.

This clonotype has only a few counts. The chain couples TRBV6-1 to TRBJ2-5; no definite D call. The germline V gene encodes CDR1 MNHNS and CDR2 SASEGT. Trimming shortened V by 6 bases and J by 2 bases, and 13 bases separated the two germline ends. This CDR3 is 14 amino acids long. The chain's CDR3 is CASRKSEVQETQYF. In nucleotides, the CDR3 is TGTGCCAGCAGAAAGAGCGAGGTTCAAGAGACCCAGTACTTC.

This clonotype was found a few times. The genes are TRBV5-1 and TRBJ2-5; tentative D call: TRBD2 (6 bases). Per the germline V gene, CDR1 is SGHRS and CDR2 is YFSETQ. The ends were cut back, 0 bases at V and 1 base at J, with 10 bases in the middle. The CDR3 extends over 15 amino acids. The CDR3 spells CASSLGSGGQETQYF. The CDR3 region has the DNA TGCGCCAGCAGCTTGGGATCCGGGGGCCAAGAGACCCAGTACTTC.

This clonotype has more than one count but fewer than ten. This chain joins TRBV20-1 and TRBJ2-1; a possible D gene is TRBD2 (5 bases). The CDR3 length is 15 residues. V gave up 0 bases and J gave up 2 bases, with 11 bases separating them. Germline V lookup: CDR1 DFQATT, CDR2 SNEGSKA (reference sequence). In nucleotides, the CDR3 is TGCAGTGCTAGAGAGTCTAGCTTCACCTACAATGAGCAGTTCTTC. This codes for CSARESSFTYNEQFF.

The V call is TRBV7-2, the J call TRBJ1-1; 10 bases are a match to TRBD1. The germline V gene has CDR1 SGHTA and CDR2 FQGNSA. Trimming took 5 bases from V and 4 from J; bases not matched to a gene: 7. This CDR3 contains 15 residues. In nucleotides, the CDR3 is TGTGCCAGCAGCACTACCGGGACAGGGGTCACTGAAGCTTTCTTT. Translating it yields CASSTTGTGVTEAFF. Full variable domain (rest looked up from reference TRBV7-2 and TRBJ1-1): GAGVSQSPSNKVTEKGKDVELRCDPISGHTALYWYRQSLGQGLEFLIYFQGNSAPDKSGLPSDRFSAERTGGSVSTLTIQRTQQEDSAVYLCASSTTGTGVTEAFFGQGTRLTVV.

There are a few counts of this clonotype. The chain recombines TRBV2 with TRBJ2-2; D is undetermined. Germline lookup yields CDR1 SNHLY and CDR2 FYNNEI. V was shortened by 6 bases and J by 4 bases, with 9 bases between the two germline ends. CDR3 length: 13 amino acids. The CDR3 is CASRAESTGELFF. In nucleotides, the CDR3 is TGTGCCAGCAGAGCCGAGAGCACCGGGGAGCTGTTTTTT.

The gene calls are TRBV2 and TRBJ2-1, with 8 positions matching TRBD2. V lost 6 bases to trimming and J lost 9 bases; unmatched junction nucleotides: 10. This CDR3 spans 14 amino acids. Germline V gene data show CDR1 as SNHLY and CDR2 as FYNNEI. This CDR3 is CASRSERGSAEQFF. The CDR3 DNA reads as TGTGCCAGCAGGAGCGAGCGGGGGTCGGCTGAGCAGTTCTTC. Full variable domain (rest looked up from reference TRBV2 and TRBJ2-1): EPEVTQTPSHQVTQMGQEVILRCVPISNHLYFYWYRQILGQKVEFLVSFYNNEISEKSEIFDDQFSVERPDGSNFTLKIRSTKLEDSAMYFCASRSERGSAEQFFGPGTRLTVL.

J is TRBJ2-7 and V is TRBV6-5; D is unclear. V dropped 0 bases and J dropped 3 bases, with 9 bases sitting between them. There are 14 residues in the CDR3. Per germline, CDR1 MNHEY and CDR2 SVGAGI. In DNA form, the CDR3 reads TGTGCCAGCAGTTACTCTGCAGAGAACTACGAGCAGTACTTC. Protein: CASSYSAENYEQYF.

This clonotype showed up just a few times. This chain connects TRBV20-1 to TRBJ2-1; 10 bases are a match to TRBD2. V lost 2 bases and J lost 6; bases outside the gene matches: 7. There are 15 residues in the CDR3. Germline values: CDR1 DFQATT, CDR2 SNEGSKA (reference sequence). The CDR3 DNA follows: TGCAGTGCTAGACGTGGGCCTAGCGGGGGCAATGAGCAGTTCTTC. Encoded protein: CSARRGPSGGNEQFF.

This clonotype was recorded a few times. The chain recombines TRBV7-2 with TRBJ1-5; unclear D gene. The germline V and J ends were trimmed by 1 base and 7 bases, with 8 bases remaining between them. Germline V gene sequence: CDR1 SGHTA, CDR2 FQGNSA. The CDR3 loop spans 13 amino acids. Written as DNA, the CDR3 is TGTGCCAGCAGCTTAGAACCTCTACAGCCCCAGCATTTT. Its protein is CASSLEPLQPQHF.

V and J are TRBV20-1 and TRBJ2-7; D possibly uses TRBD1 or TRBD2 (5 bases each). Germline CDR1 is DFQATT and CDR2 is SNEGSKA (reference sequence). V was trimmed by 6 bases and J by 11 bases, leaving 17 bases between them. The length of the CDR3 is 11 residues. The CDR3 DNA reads TGCAGTGCCGAGGGACGGGCGGTGGAGTACTTC. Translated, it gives CSAEGRAVEYF.

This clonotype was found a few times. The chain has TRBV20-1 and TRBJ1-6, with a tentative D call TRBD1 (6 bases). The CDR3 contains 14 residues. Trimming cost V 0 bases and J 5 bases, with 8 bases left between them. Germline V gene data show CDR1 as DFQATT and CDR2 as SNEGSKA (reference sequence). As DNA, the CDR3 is TGCAGTGCTAGAGAGGGACATCATAATTCACCCCTCCACTTT. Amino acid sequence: CSAREGHHNSPLHF.

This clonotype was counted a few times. CDR3 DNA: TGCGCCAGCAGCGACAGGGGTTACTCTGGAAACACCATATATTTT. This sequence encodes CASSDRGYSGNTIYF. The chain combines TRBV5-1 with TRBJ1-3, with TRBD1 matching over 8 bases. The ends lost 4 bases at V and 0 bases at J; junction bases unmatched: 3. The CDR3 spans 15 residues. Looked up from germline, CDR1 is SGHRS and CDR2 is YFSETQ.

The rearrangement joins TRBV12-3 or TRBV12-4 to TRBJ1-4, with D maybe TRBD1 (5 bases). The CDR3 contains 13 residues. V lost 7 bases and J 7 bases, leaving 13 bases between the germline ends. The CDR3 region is CASTRTRGEKLFF. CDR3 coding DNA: TGTGCCAGCACTAGGACTAGGGGTGAAAAACTGTTTTTT.

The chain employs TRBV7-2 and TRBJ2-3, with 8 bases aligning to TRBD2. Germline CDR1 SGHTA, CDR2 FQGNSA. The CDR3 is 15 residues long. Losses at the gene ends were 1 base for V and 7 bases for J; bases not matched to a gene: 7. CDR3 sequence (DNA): TGTGCCAGCAGCTTAGTCCGTAGCGGGACACATACGCAGTATTTT. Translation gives CASSLVRSGTHTQYF.

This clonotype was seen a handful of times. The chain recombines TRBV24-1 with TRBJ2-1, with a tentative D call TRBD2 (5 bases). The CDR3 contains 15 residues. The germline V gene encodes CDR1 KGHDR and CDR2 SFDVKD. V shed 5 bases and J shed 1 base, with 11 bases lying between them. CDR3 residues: CATSGAGSSYNEQFF. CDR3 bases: TGTGCCACCAGTGGTGCGGGTTCTTCCTACAATGAGCAGTTCTTC.

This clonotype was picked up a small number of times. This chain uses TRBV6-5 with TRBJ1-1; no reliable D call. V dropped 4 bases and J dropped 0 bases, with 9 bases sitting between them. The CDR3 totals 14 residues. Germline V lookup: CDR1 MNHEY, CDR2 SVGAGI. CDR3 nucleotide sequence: TGTGCCAGCAGTTTAAAGGACCTGAACACTGAAGCTTTCTTT. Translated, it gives CASSLKDLNTEAFF.

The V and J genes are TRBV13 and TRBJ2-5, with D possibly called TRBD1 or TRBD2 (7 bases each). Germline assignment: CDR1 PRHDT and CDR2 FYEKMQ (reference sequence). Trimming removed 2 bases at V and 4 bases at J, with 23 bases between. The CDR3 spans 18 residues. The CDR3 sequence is CASSLRTGATGRGETQYF. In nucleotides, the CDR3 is TGTGCCAGCAGCTTACGCACCGGGGCGACAGGGAGGGGAGAGACCCAGTACTTC.

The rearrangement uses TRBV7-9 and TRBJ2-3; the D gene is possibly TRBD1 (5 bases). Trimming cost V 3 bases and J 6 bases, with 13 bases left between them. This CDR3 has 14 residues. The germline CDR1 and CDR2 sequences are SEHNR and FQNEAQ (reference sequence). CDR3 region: CASSLAGPLDTQYF. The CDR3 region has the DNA TGTGCCAGCAGCTTGGCAGGGCCCCTGGATACGCAGTATTTT.

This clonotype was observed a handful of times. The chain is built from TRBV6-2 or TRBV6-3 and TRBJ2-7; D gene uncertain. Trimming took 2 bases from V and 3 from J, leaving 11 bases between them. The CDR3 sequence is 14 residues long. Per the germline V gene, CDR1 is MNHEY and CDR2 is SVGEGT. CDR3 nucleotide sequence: TGTGCCAGCAGTTACCTCGCGACGCACTACGAGCAGTACTTC. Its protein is CASSYLATHYEQYF.